Below, 13 T cell receptor beta chains from the same sample are listed, as sequenced in a study of cytomegalovirus exposure and HLA in healthy donors. 13 Jbeta primers and 60 Vbeta primers were used for the PCR. Here immunoSEQ multiplex PCR was the method, and the copy in TCRdb shows in-frame clones only, minus some. The data show some 130,000 clones, roughly four fifths seen once. The specimen was PBMCs. The source of these receptors is a girl under 10 years old in good health and CMV-seronegative.

The chain uses TRBV27 and TRBJ2-5, with 12 bases that match TRBD2. Losses at the gene ends were 3 bases for V and 3 bases for J; bases not matched to a gene: 5. The germline CDR1 and CDR2 sequences are MNHEY and SMNVEV (reference sequence). The CDR3 loop spans 16 amino acids. DNA for the CDR3: TGTGCCAGCAGTTTCCTGGCTAGCGGGGGGGAAGAGACCCAGTACTTC. Its translation: CASSFLASGGEETQYF.

The rearrangement uses TRBV6-6 and TRBJ1-2, with 8 bases identical to TRBD1. This CDR3 has 13 amino acids. Germline assignment: CDR1 MNHNY and CDR2 SVGAGI (reference sequence). With V trimmed by 5 bases and J by 8 bases, 7 bases remained unmatched. CDR3 amino acids: CASSPDRAIGYTF. The CDR3 nucleotides are TGTGCCAGCAGTCCGGACAGGGCGATCGGCTACACCTTC.

This clone was detected only a few times. The chain is built from TRBV7-9 and TRBJ2-7, with 9 bases matching TRBD1. The CDR3 sequence is 15 residues long. Germline values: CDR1 SEHNR, CDR2 FQNEAQ (reference sequence). The junction had 5 bases not matched to a gene; V was cut back by 3 bases and J by 2 bases. The CDR3 region has the DNA TGTGCCAGCAGCTTGCGGGGACAGGGCGCCTACGAGCAGTACTTC. Its protein is CASSLRGQGAYEQYF.

This clone was observed a handful of times. The rearrangement uses TRBV12-5 and TRBJ1-1; no definite D call. The germline V gene has CDR1 LGHNT and CDR2 FRNRAP. Trimming took 4 bases from V and 2 from J, leaving 5 bases between them. This CDR3 contains 12 residues. The CDR3 DNA sequence: TGTGCTAGTGGTTATAGAAACACTGAAGCTTTCTTT. Translation: CASGYRNTEAFF.

The J gene is TRBJ1-5, the V gene TRBV6-5, with D unclear. Germline CDR1 MNHEY, CDR2 SVGAGI. V lost 6 bases and J 3 bases, leaving 9 bases between the germline ends. The CDR3 extends over 13 amino acids. CDR3 in amino acids: CASRRVYNQPQHF. In nucleotides, the CDR3 is TGTGCCAGCAGGCGGGTTTACAATCAGCCCCAGCATTTT.

The chain has TRBV10-1 and TRBJ2-1; TRBD2 agrees at 13 bases. The CDR3 is 15 residues long. Germline V gene sequence: CDR1 WNHNN, CDR2 SYGVQD (reference sequence). With V trimmed by 2 bases and J by 8 bases, 3 bases remained unmatched. The CDR3 bases are TGCGCCAGCAGTGAGACTAGCGGGAGGGTGGATGAGCAGTTCTTC. Its protein product is CASSETSGRVDEQFF.

The rearrangement uses TRBV7-6 and TRBJ2-7; D is possibly TRBD2 (5 bases). Trimming left V 2 bases short and J 0 bases short, with 14 bases between. The CDR3 covers 16 residues. The germline gives CDR1 SGHVS, CDR2 FNYEAQ. The CDR3 DNA is TGTGCCAGCAGCTTAATTCGTGGGAGTAACTCCTACGAGCAGTACTTC. This gives the protein CASSLIRGSNSYEQYF.

The gene calls are TRBV28 and TRBJ2-7, with TRBD2 identical over 10 bases. This CDR3 comprises 16 residues. Per germline, CDR1 MDHEN and CDR2 SYDVKM. Germline trimming cut 6 bases from V and 2 bases from J; bases unmatched to any gene: 10. CDR3 sequence (DNA): TGTGCCAGCAGCCCATCTCTAGGACTAGCGGCCTACGAGCAGTACTTC. This codes for CASSPSLGLAAYEQYF.

The rearrangement joins TRBV25-1 to TRBJ2-7, with 9 bases identical to TRBD1. CDR3 length equals 16 residues. The V and J ends lost 4 bases and 3 bases, in that order; junction bases with no gene match: 10. Germline assignment: CDR1 MGHDK and CDR2 SYGVNS. The CDR3 here is CASSARGTGLNYEQYF. CDR3 DNA sequence: TGTGCCAGCAGTGCTCGAGGGACAGGGCTTAACTACGAGCAGTACTTC.

The chain employs TRBV4-1 and TRBJ1-2; D uncertain. Germline-derived CDR1 and CDR2 are MGHRA and YSYEKL. CDR3 length equals 16 residues. Trimming took off 0 bases at V and 8 bases at J, with 19 bases between the two ends. DNA of the CDR3: TGCGCCAGCAGCCAAGATTTGGACCCTACAGCGGTAGGCTACACCTTC. Residues: CASSQDLDPTAVGYTF.

J is TRBJ2-1 and V is TRBV5-1; 9 positions match TRBD2. Germline CDR1 and CDR2: SGHRS and YFSETQ. The CDR3 is made up of 16 amino acids. The junction had 6 bases not matched to a gene; V was cut back by 3 bases and J by 2 bases. Written as DNA, the CDR3 is TGCGCCAGCAGCTCGACTAGCGGAGGGCCCTACAATGAGCAGTTCTTC. It encodes CASSSTSGGPYNEQFF.

The chain carries TRBV27 and TRBJ2-1, with 9 bases fitting TRBD1. The germline V gene has CDR1 MNHEY and CDR2 SMNVEV (reference sequence). The CDR3 spans 15 residues. The V and J ends lost 8 bases and 0 bases, in that order; junction bases with no gene match: 5. The CDR3 sequence is CASRTGVSSYNEQFF. CDR3 in DNA: TGTGCCAGCCGGACAGGGGTCTCCTCCTACAATGAGCAGTTCTTC.

The chain couples TRBV6-5 to TRBJ1-5; D unclear. V was pared by 2 bases and J by 11 bases, with 13 bases between. Germline V CDR1 and CDR2: MNHEY, SVGAGI. This CDR3 comprises 13 residues. The CDR3 bases are TGTGCCAGCAGTTACCAGCCTACGGGGTCCCAGCATTTT. This sequence encodes CASSYQPTGSQHF.